This T cell receptor beta chain was identified in a study of shared clonotypes between healthy human individuals. General study results and limits: Non-shared clonotypes showed lower generation probabilities than clonotypes common to all four donors.

Trimming took 7 bases from V and 7 from J; bases not matched to a gene: 12. The CDR3 consists of 14 residues. Per the germline V gene, CDR1 is SQVTM and CDR2 is ANQGSEA. About this clone: What it binds is not known.

CD45RO-negative cells were positively selected for CCR7, leaving out terminally differentiated effector memory CD45RA+ cells. Sorted-subset replicate PCR reactions were performed with roughly 200 ng DNA, corresponding to roughly 31,000 T cell genomes. Methods used by the authors: In the immunoSEQ data, sequences were junction-only and lacked quality scores, so filtering differed. Sequenced by immunoSEQ multiplex PCR; TCRdb stores in-frame clones only, minus some. The V and J calls and clone size are taken from that table; D and trimming were inferred from the DNA. Here the sample spans roughly 600,000 clones, nearly 98% being singletons.

The clonotype was recovered from a man younger than 45 in good health. The genes are TRBV29-1 and TRBJ2-1; 8 bases agree with TRBD2. The sample was naive CD8+ T cells sorted from blood. CDR3 protein: CSGGREGFLNEQFF. Here the CDR3 DNA reads TGCAGCGGGGGACGGGAGGGTTTTTTGAATGAGCAGTTCTTC.